The rows below give T cell receptor beta chains drawn from one sample of a study of blood T cells in healthy people across ages. TCRdb recomputed calls from the 5' RACE reads with MiXCR, one row per CDR3 protein. The sample has 700,000 or so distinct CDR3 sequences, approximately 40% seen once; the top ten hold 30%. Sequenced sample: blood. The origin of the receptors is a man older than 75 in good health. The CDR3 runs from the conserved cysteine through the conserved F or W. The D gene is left open where the match is weak. The size field is filled for only some rows; it gives once, few, many or a size class.

d_call j_call v_call clone_size cdr3_nt cdr3_aa
TRBD1 TRBJ2-5 TRBV11-2 few TGTGCCAGCAGCGAAGGACAGGCGTCAGGGACCCAGTACTTC CASSEGQASGTQYF
- TRBJ2-7 TRBV11-2 few TGTGCCAGCAGCCCCCGTTACAGGAGCTCCTACAATGAGCAGTACTTC CASSPRYRSSYNEQYF
TRBD2 TRBJ2-7 TRBV20-1 - TGCAGTGCTAGACCCGGACTAGCCGGCTTCGCCTACGAGCAGTACTTC CSARPGLAGFAYEQYF
- TRBJ2-7 TRBV6-2/TRBV6-3 few TGTGCCAGCAGTCAAGCCGTATACGAGCAGTACTTC CASSQAVYEQYF
- TRBJ1-1 TRBV7-2 few TGTGCCAGCAGCTTAGTTGCCCTCCGCGTGGCCATGAACACTGAAGCTTTCTTT CASSLVALRVAMNTEAFF
TRBD2 TRBJ2-2 TRBV6-2/TRBV6-3 - TGTGCCAGCAGGATCGGGACTAGCGGGAGGGCCGTGAACACCGGGGAGCTGTTTTTT CASRIGTSGRAVNTGELFF
TRBD1 TRBJ2-7 TRBV20-1 few TGCAGTGCTCTGGGACAGGGGATGTACGAGCAGTACTTC CSALGQGMYEQYF
TRBD1 TRBJ2-4 TRBV7-8 - TGTGCCAGCAGCCCCCTCGGGGACAGGGGGCAATTAAGGCAAAACCTTCAGTACTTC CASSPLGDRGQLRQNLQYF
- TRBJ2-3 TRBV9 once TGTGCCAGCAGCCCGAGGGGGGGGGATATTTATGCAGATATGCAGTATTTT CASSPRGGDIYADMQYF
TRBD1 TRBJ1-1 TRBV9 - TGTGCCAGCAGCGTAGCTCCAGGGGGGGAAGCTTTCTTT CASSVAPGGEAFF
- TRBJ2-3 TRBV5-5 - TGTGCCAGCAGCTTGCGAGTCGGGGGCGGGGCAGATACGCAGTATTTT CASSLRVGGGADTQYF
- TRBJ2-1 TRBV18 - TGCGCCAGCTCACTAAGCCACGGACAAGAGACCCAGTTCTTC CASSLSHGQETQFF
- TRBJ2-4 TRBV6-2/TRBV6-3 - TGTGCCAGCAGTATGGGGGATACACTAGCCAAAAACATTCAGTACTTC CASSMGDTLAKNIQYF
- TRBJ2-7 TRBV5-6 - TGTGCCAGCAGCCAACAGGGTATACGGTACGAGCAGTACTTC CASSQQGIRYEQYF
TRBD2 TRBJ2-7 TRBV6-2/TRBV6-3 - TGTGCCAGCAGAGGGCTTTTACTAGCGGGCAGACCCTACGAGCAGTACTTC CASRGLLLAGRPYEQYF
TRBD1 TRBJ2-5 TRBV2 few TGTGCCAGCAGTGCCCAACAGGGGGCAGAGACCCAGTACTTC CASSAQQGAETQYF
- TRBJ1-2 TRBV3-1 - TGTGCCAGCCGCCAAGTGGGTATCAACTATGGCTACACCTTC CASRQVGINYGYTF
- TRBJ2-3 TRBV5-1 - TGCGCCAGCAGCTTGGGCTTTTCTTCCCCAGATACGCAGTATTTT CASSLGFSSPDTQYF
- TRBJ2-2 TRBV6-2/TRBV6-3 - TGTGCCAGCAGCTTTACTTTGGGGAGGATCTCCGGGGAGCTGTTTTTT CASSFTLGRISGELFF
- TRBJ1-1 TRBV4-1 - TGCGCCAGCAGCCAAGATTGGGTTTTCACTGAAGCTTTCTTT CASSQDWVFTEAFF
TRBD2 TRBJ2-2 TRBV11-2 few TGTGCCAGCAGCTTAGTTAGCGGGAGGGCCGGTACCGGGGAGCTGTTTTTT CASSLVSGRAGTGELFF
- TRBJ2-1 TRBV9 many TGTGCCAGCAGCCTCGCCCAGGGTCCCTACAATGAGCAGTTCTTC CASSLAQGPYNEQFF
- TRBJ2-2 TRBV4-2 - TGTGCCAGCAGCCAAGACGCGTTAATGTGGGGGACGGAGAACACCGGGGAGCTGTTTTTT CASSQDALMWGTENTGELFF
- TRBJ2-7 TRBV25-1 - TGTGCCAGCAAGGGGACAAGGCCCTACGAGCAGTACTTC CASKGTRPYEQYF
- TRBJ2-5 TRBV27 - TGTGCCAGCAGGCCTTATACCAAGCTTAAAGAGACCCAGTACTTC CASRPYTKLKETQYF
- TRBJ1-5 TRBV7-8 few TGTGCCAGCAGCTTAGATGGATCGAGCAATCAGCCCCAGCATTTT CASSLDGSSNQPQHF
- TRBJ2-7 TRBV28 - TGTGCCAGCAGTTCTTCACGAACTTCCAGTAGCTCCTACGAGCAGTACTTC CASSSSRTSSSSYEQYF
TRBD2 TRBJ2-1 TRBV7-2 - TGTGCCAGCAGCCGCTCCTTCACTTCCTTAGCGGGAGGTAATTACGAGCAGTTCTTC CASSRSFTSLAGGNYEQFF
TRBD1 TRBJ1-5 TRBV6-5 - TGTGCCAGCAGTATACAGGGGTCCACGGACTGGGTTGGGGTTCAGCCCCAGCATTTT CASSIQGSTDWVGVQPQHF
- TRBJ2-1 TRBV9 - TGTGCCAGCAGCGTAGGAAATTCTAGAGGCGCCCCTGAGCAGTTCTTC CASSVGNSRGAPEQFF
- TRBJ2-3 TRBV4-3 - TGCGCCAGCAGCCAAGGCGTGGTCACAGATACGCAGTATTTT CASSQGVVTDTQYF
- TRBJ1-2 TRBV29-1 - TGCACCGCTAACGATGGTTATGGCTACACCTTC CTANDGYGYTF
TRBD1 TRBJ1-6 TRBV4-2 few TGTGCCAGCAGCCAAGACCGGGACAGGACCTCACCCCTCCACTTT CASSQDRDRTSPLHF
- TRBJ1-5 TRBV28 - TGTGCCAGCAGTCCCCTGGTCGGATCCCAGCATTTT CASSPLVGSQHF
TRBD1 TRBJ1-2 TRBV25-1 - TGTGCCAGCAGTGAATCCCTGGGAGGGGGCGAGGGCGGCTACACCTTC CASSESLGGGEGGYTF
- TRBJ1-6 TRBV5-5 few TGTGCCAGCAGCGAGAGCTCCTATAATTCACCCCTCCACTTT CASSESSYNSPLHF
- TRBJ1-2 TRBV20-1 many TGCAGTGCTAGTCAGGGGAGTTATGGCTACACCTTC CSASQGSYGYTF
TRBD2 TRBJ2-7 TRBV30 - TGTGCCTGGGACTCCAGTCGGGGGGGGCGCTACGAGCAGTACTTC CAWDSSRGGRYEQYF
TRBD1 TRBJ1-2 TRBV7-2 few TGTGCCAGCAGCTCCACCCCATCGACAGGGAACTATGGCTACACCTTC CASSSTPSTGNYGYTF
TRBD2 TRBJ2-5 TRBV11-2 - TGTGCCAGCAGTTGGACTAGCGGGGCCTTCAATGAGCAGTACTTC CASSWTSGAFNEQYF
TRBD1 TRBJ1-5 TRBV7-9 - TGTGCCAGCAGCCCGACAGGGGCTAATCAGCCCCAGCATTTT CASSPTGANQPQHF
- TRBJ1-2 TRBV27 few TGTGCCAGCCCAAAGACGAATGGCTACACCTTC CASPKTNGYTF
TRBD2 TRBJ2-1 TRBV20-1 - TGCAGTGCACATCGGGGGGGCCTTGTCAATGAGCAGTTCTTC CSAHRGGLVNEQFF
TRBD2 TRBJ2-5 TRBV7-2 - TGTGCCAGCAGCCCCAGACTTCTAGCGGGGGGCCAAGAGACCCAGTACTTC CASSPRLLAGGQETQYF